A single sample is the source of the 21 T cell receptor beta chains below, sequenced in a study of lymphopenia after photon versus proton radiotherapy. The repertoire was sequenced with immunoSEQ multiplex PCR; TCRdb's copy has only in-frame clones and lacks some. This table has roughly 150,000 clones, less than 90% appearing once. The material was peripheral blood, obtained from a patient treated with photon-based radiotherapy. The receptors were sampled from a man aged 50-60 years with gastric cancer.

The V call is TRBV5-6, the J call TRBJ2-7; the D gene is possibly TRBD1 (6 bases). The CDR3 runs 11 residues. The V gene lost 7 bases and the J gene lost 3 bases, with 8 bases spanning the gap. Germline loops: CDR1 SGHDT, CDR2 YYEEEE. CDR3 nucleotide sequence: TGTGCCAGCGGGACACTCTACGAGCAGTACTTC. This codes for CASGTLYEQYF.

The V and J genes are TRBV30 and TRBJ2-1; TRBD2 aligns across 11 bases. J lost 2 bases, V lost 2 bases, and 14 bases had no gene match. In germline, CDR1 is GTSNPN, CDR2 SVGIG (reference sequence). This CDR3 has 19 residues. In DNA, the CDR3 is TGTGCCTGGAGTCCCCCAGGTAGCGGGAGGGCCCGGACCTACAATGAGCAGTTCTTC. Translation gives CAWSPPGSGRARTYNEQFF. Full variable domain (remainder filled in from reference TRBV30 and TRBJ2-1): SQTIHQWPATLVQPVGSPLSLECTVEGTSNPNLYWYRQAAGRGLQLLFYSVGIGQISSEVPQNLSASRPQDRQFILSSKKLLLSDSGFYLCAWSPPGSGRARTYNEQFFGPGTRLTVL.

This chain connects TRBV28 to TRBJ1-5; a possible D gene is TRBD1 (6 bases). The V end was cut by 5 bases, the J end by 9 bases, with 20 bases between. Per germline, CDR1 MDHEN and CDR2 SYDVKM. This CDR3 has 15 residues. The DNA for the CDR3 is TGTGCCAGCAGTCCGCTCGGGGGGCTGACGGGGCCCCAGCATTTT. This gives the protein CASSPLGGLTGPQHF.

The CDR3 nucleotides are TGTGCCAGTAGTCCCGACAGGGGCCGCAATCAGCCCCAGCATTTT. Its protein is CASSPDRGRNQPQHF. The chain uses TRBV19 and TRBJ1-5; 8 bases match TRBD1. With 5 bases clipped from V and 2 bases from J, the junction kept 5 bases outside the gene matches. CDR3 length: 15 amino acids. Germline V gives CDR1 LNHDA, CDR2 SQIVND (reference sequence).

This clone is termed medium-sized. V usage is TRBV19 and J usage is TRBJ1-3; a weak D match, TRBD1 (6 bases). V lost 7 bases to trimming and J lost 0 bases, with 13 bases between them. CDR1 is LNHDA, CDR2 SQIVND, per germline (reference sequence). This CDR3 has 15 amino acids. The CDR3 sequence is CASIGTLLSGNTIYF. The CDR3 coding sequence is TGTGCCAGTATTGGGACACTCCTCTCTGGAAACACCATATATTTT.

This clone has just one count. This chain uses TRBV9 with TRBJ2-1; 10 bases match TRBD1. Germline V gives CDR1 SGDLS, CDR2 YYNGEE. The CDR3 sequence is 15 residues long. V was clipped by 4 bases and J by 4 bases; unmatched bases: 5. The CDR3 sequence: CASSPGQGVYNEQFF. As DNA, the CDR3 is TGTGCCAGCAGCCCAGGACAGGGGGTGTACAATGAGCAGTTCTTC.

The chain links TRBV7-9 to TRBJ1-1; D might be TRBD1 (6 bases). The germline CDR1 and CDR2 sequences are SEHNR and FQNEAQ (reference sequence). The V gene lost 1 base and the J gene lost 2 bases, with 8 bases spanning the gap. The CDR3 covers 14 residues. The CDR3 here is CASSLGGHNTEAFF. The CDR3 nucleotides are TGTGCCAGCAGCTTAGGGGGACATAACACTGAAGCTTTCTTT.

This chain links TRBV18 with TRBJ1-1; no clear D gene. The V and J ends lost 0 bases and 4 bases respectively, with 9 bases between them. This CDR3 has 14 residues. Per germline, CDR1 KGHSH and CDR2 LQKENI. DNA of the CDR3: TGTGCCAGCTCACCACCGTGGAGGAGCACTGAAGCTTTCTTT. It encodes CASSPPWRSTEAFF.

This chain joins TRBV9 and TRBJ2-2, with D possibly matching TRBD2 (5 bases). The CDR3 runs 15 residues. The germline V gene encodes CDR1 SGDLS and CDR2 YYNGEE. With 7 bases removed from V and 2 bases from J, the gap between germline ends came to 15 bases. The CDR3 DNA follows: TGTGCCAGCGCCTACGGACGGGAAAACACCGGGGAGCTGTTTTTT. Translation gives CASAYGRENTGELFF.

CDR3 nucleotides: TGTGCCAGCAGTTCGGCGGGAAGTAACTATGGCTACACCTTC. This encodes CASSSAGSNYGYTF. The gene calls are TRBV27 and TRBJ1-2; D gene unclear. Germline CDR1 reads MNHEY; CDR2 reads SMNVEV (reference sequence). There are 14 residues in the CDR3. Trimming removed 4 bases at V and 1 base at J, with 10 bases between.

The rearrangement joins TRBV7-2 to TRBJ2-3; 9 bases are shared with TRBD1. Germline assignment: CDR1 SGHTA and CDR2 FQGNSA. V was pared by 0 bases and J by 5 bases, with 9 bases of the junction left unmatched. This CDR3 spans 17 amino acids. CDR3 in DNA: TGTGCCAGCAGCTTAGCTTTATTTGGGACAGGGAAAGATACGCAGTATTTT. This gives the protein CASSLALFGTGKDTQYF.

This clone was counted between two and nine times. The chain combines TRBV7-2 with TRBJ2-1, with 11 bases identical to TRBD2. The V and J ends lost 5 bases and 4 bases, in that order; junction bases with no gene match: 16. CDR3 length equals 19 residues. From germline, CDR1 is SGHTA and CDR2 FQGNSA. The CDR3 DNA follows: TGTGCCAGCAGCCCTGGGACTAGCGGCGTACCTTACCTTTACAATGAGCAGTTCTTC. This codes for CASSPGTSGVPYLYNEQFF. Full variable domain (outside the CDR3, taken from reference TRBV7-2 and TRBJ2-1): GAGVSQSPSNKVTEKGKDVELRCDPISGHTALYWYRQSLGQGLEFLIYFQGNSAPDKSGLPSDRFSAERTGGSVSTLTIQRTQQEDSAVYLCASSPGTSGVPYLYNEQFFGPGTRLTVL.

Here the CDR3 DNA reads TGTGCCAGCAGCGTCGACGGCTATTGGGAGCAGTTCTTC. It encodes CASSVDGYWEQFF. The chain joins TRBV7-2 to TRBJ2-1; D gene uncertain. The CDR3 consists of 13 residues. Germline V gives CDR1 SGHTA, CDR2 FQGNSA. Trimming pared 5 bases from V and 10 bases from J, leaving 15 bases between.

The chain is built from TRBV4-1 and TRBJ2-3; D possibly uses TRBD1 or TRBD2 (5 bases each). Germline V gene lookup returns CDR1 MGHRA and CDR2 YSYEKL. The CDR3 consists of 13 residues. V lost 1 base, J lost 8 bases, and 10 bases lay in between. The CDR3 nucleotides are TGCGCCAGCAGCCAAGTCGGGGCCATTACGCAGTATTTT. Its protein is CASSQVGAITQYF.

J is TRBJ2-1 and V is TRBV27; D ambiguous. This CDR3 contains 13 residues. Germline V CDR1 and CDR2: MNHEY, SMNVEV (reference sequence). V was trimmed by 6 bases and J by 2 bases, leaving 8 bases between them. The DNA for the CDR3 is TGTGCCAGCAGGAGTATAGCCTACAATGAGCAGTTCTTC. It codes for CASRSIAYNEQFF.

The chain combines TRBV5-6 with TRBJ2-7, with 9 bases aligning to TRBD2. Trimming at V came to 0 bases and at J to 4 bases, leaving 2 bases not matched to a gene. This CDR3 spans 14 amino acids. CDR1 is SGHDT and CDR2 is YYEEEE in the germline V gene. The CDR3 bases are TGTGCCAGCAGCTTGGGACTAGCGGATTACGAGCAGTACTTC. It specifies CASSLGLADYEQYF.

CDR3 sequence reads: CASSQDSGSYEQYF. DNA for the CDR3: TGTGCCAGCAGTCAAGATTCAGGGTCCTACGAGCAGTACTTC. The chain joins TRBV11-2 to TRBJ2-7; a weak D match, TRBD1 (5 bases). Germline values: CDR1 SGHAT, CDR2 FQNNGV. V was cut by 6 bases and J by 1 base, with 13 bases left in between. The CDR3 has 14 amino acids.

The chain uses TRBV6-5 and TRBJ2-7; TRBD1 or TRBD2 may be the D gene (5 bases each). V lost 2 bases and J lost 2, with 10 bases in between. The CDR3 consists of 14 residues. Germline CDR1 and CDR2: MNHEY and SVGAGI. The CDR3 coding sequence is TGTGCCAGCAGTTACCGGGACGCAGCCTACGAGCAGTACTTC. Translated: CASSYRDAAYEQYF.

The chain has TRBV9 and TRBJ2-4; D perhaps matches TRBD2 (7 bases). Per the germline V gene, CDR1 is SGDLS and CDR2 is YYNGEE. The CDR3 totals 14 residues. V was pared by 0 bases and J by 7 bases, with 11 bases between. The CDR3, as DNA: TGTGCCAGCAGCGTAGACAGGGAGGGGAACATTCAGTACTTC. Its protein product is CASSVDREGNIQYF. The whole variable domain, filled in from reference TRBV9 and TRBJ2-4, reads DSGVTQTPKHLITATGQRVTLRCSPRSGDLSVYWYQQSLDQGLQFLIQYYNGEERAKGNILERFSAQQFPDLHSELNLSSLELGDSALYFCASSVDREGNIQYFGAGTRLSVL.

The CDR3 DNA follows: TGTGCCAGCTCAGCAGGTCGAGCTTTCTTT. The encoded protein is CASSAGRAFF. The V call is TRBV18, the J call TRBJ1-1; D is undetermined. The CDR3 loop spans 10 amino acids. Per the germline V gene, CDR1 is KGHSH and CDR2 is LQKENI. V lost 5 bases and J lost 10, with 8 bases in between.

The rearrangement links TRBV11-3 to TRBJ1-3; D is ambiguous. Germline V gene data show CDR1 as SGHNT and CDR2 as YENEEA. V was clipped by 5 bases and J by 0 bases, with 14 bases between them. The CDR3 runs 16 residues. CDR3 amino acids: CASSPEGRFSGNTIYF. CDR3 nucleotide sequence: TGTGCCAGCAGCCCCGAGGGTAGGTTCTCTGGAAACACCATATATTTT.